The rows below give T cell receptor beta chains drawn from one sample of a study of shared clonotypes between healthy human individuals. Sequencing used immunoSEQ multiplex PCR; TCRdb keeps in-frame clones, though not all of them. The data show roughly 1.4 million clones, with about 98.5% seen just once and 0.3% to 0.45% held by the top ten. Sequenced input: naive CD4+ T cells sorted from blood. These receptors were obtained from a man between 25 and 39 years old in good health. CDR3s include the opening cysteine and the closing phenylalanine or tryptophan. D genes are given only for firm matches. Expanded clones get a size class; other rows say once, few or many, or leave the size out.

CDR3 protein,CDR3 DNA,clone size,J gene,D gene,V gene
CASRGPGSRTEAFF,TGTGCCTCTCGGGGCCCGGGATCGCGTACTGAAGCTTTCTTT,-,TRBJ1-1,-,TRBV28
CASTGLAGGGETQYF,TGTGCCAGCACGGGACTAGCGGGAGGTGGGGAGACCCAGTACTTC,-,TRBJ2-5,TRBD2,TRBV6-1
CASRKTGEYEQYF,TGTGCCAGTAGAAAGACAGGGGAGTACGAGCAGTACTTC,-,TRBJ2-7,TRBD1,TRBV19
CASKEDGYLSNQPQHF,TGTGCCAGTAAGGAGGACGGGTACCTTAGCAATCAGCCCCAGCATTTT,-,TRBJ1-5,-,TRBV19
CASSPDRGRRSGELFF,TGTGCCAGCAGTCCGGACAGGGGACGTAGAAGCGGGGAGCTGTTTTTT,-,TRBJ2-2,TRBD1,TRBV28
CASSLGRKDQPQHF,TGTGCCAGCAGTTTAGGGCGTAAGGATCAGCCCCAGCATTTT,-,TRBJ1-5,-,TRBV28
CASSGGTGTRQETQYF,TGTGCCAGCAGCGGAGGGACGGGGACGCGGCAAGAGACCCAGTACTTC,-,TRBJ2-5,-,TRBV5-4
CASSVGALGQYEQYF,TGTGCCAGCAGCGTAGGGGCCCTGGGACAGTACGAGCAGTACTTC,-,TRBJ2-7,TRBD1,TRBV9
CASSFRVRVEYGYTF,TGTGCCAGCAGTTTTAGGGTCAGGGTAGAATATGGCTACACCTTC,-,TRBJ1-2,-,TRBV28
CASSHRQGDEQYF,TGTGCCAGCAGCCACCGACAGGGCGACGAGCAGTACTTC,once,TRBJ2-7,TRBD1,TRBV7-9
CASSEAGWGYTF,TGTGCCAGCAGTGAGGCAGGCTGGGGCTACACCTTC,-,TRBJ1-2,-,TRBV6-1
CASSSILRTGKETQYF,TGTGCCAGCAGTTCCATCCTTAGGACAGGGAAAGAGACCCAGTACTTC,-,TRBJ2-5,TRBD1,TRBV6-6
CASSFSGNNEQFF,TGTGCCAGCAGCTTTAGCGGTAACAATGAGCAGTTCTTC,-,TRBJ2-1,-,TRBV5-4
CASSPRDGERGGQYNEQFF,TGTGCCAGCAGCCCCCGGGACGGGGAGCGCGGGGGGCAATACAATGAGCAGTTCTTC,-,TRBJ2-1,TRBD2,TRBV6-9
CASSLASYSNQPQHF,TGTGCCAGCAGCTTAGCGTCCTATAGCAATCAGCCCCAGCATTTT,once,TRBJ1-5,-,TRBV7-2
CSASTDQETQYF,TGCAGCGCCTCAACAGACCAAGAGACCCAGTACTTC,-,TRBJ2-5,-,TRBV29-1
CGCSGRNYGYTF,TGTGGCTGCTCGGGCAGGAACTATGGCTACACCTTC,-,TRBJ1-2,-,TRBV28
CASGSMNTEAFF,TGTGCTAGTGGTTCAATGAACACTGAAGCTTTCTTT,-,TRBJ1-1,-,TRBV12-5
CASSLGGRQPQHF,TGTGCCAGCAGCTTAGGGGGCAGGCAGCCCCAGCATTTT,-,TRBJ1-5,-,TRBV7-2
CASSKTTGFYEQYF,TGTGCCAGCAGCAAAACGACAGGGTTCTACGAGCAGTACTTC,-,TRBJ2-7,TRBD1,TRBV7-8
CASSLDNGLRGYTF,TGTGCCAGCAGCTTGGATAACGGGCTCCGGGGCTACACCTTC,-,TRBJ1-2,-,TRBV5-4